Shown below are 30 T cell receptor beta chains from a single sample sequenced in a study of blood T cell repertoires in COVID-19. Repertoires were generated with immunoSEQ multiplex PCR, while TCRdb's copy carries only in-frame clones and drops some. The sample comprises roughly 51,000 clones, more than 75% of which are singletons, and 6.5% rests with the top ten. Sequencing was done on a sample of peripheral blood. These receptors were obtained from a man aged 45-65 years with active COVID-19.

This clone was observed a handful of times. The chain has TRBV27 and TRBJ2-3; 10 bases match TRBD1. V was pared by 5 bases and J by 6 bases, with 11 bases of the junction left unmatched. The CDR3 is 16 residues long. The germline CDR1 and CDR2 sequences are MNHEY and SMNVEV (reference sequence). The CDR3 nucleotides are TGTGCCAGCAGTATGGGACAGGGGAGGGCACAGGATACGCAGTATTTT. As protein: CASSMGQGRAQDTQYF.

The J gene is TRBJ2-5, the V gene TRBV27, with 12 bases aligning to TRBD2. V shed 4 bases, J shed 5 bases, and the junction held 14 bases outside the gene matches. The CDR3 is 18 amino acids. CDR1 and CDR2 (germline): MNHEY, SMNVEV (reference sequence). CDR3 in amino acids: CASSSRVTSGGSGETQYF. The CDR3 region has the DNA TGTGCCAGCAGTTCTCGTGTGACTAGCGGGGGTAGTGGGGAGACCCAGTACTTC.

V is TRBV5-1 and J is TRBJ2-7; unclear D gene. This CDR3 region has 11 residues. Between the trimmed V and J ends, which lost 7 bases and 4 bases, there was a span of 9 bases. Germline CDR1 reads SGHRS; CDR2 reads YFSETQ. The CDR3 DNA sequence: TGCGCCAGCGAAACTGCTTACGAGCAGTACTTC. It codes for CASETAYEQYF.

Only one count was recorded for this clone. V and J are TRBV3-1 (or the pseudogene TRBV3-2) and TRBJ2-5; 9 nucleotides line up with TRBD2. The CDR3 runs 18 residues. Losses at the gene ends were 3 bases for V and 2 bases for J; bases not matched to a gene: 13. Germline V gene sequence: CDR1 LGHDT, CDR2 YNNKEL (reference sequence). CDR3 residues: CASSHPSRKRGVQETQYF. The CDR3 coding sequence is TGTGCCAGCAGCCACCCGTCGAGGAAGCGGGGGGTTCAAGAGACCCAGTACTTC.

The gene calls are TRBV7-2 and TRBJ1-4, with D possibly matching TRBD1 (6 bases). V lost 4 bases to trimming and J lost 5 bases, with 17 bases between them. The germline gives CDR1 SGHTA, CDR2 FQGNSA. This CDR3 spans 16 amino acids. The CDR3 nucleotides are TGTGCCAGCAGCTCCCAGGGGAGGGGGTTAAATGAAAAACTGTTTTTT. Protein product: CASSSQGRGLNEKLFF.

The rearrangement links TRBV6-5 to TRBJ1-4; no clear D. Germline CDR1 MNHEY, CDR2 SVGAGI. The CDR3 covers 13 residues. V was cut by 2 bases and J by 11 bases, with 12 bases left in between. The CDR3 DNA reads as TGTGCCAGCAGTTACGCGGGATGGAGTAAACTGTTTTTT. Its translation is CASSYAGWSKLFF.

This clone is medium-sized. The chain links TRBV5-5 to TRBJ1-4, with unresolved D. V lost 0 bases, J lost 5 bases, and 5 bases lay in between. The CDR3 covers 13 residues. CDR1 is SGHKS and CDR2 is YYEKEE in the germline V gene (reference sequence). The CDR3: CASSLAQNEKLFF. CDR3 nucleotide sequence: TGTGCCAGCAGCTTGGCACAGAATGAAAAACTGTTTTTT.

The chain employs TRBV10-1 and TRBJ1-2; maybe TRBD1 (6 bases). The V gene's germline CDR1 is WNHNN and CDR2 SYGVQD (reference sequence). The V and J ends lost 4 bases and 8 bases respectively, with 14 bases between them. The CDR3 loop spans 13 amino acids. Here the CDR3 DNA reads TGCGCCAGCAGTGGCACCGGGACACCGGGCTACACCTTC. Translated: CASSGTGTPGYTF.

The gene calls are TRBV24-1 and TRBJ2-3; TRBD1 matches at 7 bases. The CDR3 spans 16 residues. The germline V gene encodes CDR1 KGHDR and CDR2 SFDVKD. With V trimmed by 2 bases and J by 1 base, 5 bases remained unmatched. Here the CDR3 reads CATSDWDSRGTDTQYF. The CDR3 DNA reads as TGTGCCACCAGTGATTGGGACAGTCGGGGCACAGATACGCAGTATTTT.

V usage is TRBV11-3 and J usage is TRBJ2-1; maybe TRBD2 (5 bases). The germline CDR1 and CDR2 sequences are SGHNT and YENEEA. With 0 bases removed from V and 9 bases from J, the gap between germline ends came to 9 bases. The CDR3 extends over 13 amino acids. CDR3 loop: CASSLDLAGEQFF. In DNA form, the CDR3 reads TGTGCCAGCAGCTTAGATCTAGCCGGTGAGCAGTTCTTC.

The J gene is TRBJ2-1, the V gene TRBV19; TRBD2 aligns across 7 bases. This CDR3 is built from 17 residues. Trimming cost V 3 bases and J 7 bases; bases outside gene matches: 15. CDR1 is LNHDA, CDR2 SQIVND, per germline (reference sequence). This chain's CDR3 is CASSIRPRGTHRNEQFF. The CDR3 coding sequence is TGTGCCAGTAGTATTCGTCCGCGGGGGACCCATAGGAATGAGCAGTTCTTC.

V and J are TRBV3-1 (or the pseudogene TRBV3-2) and TRBJ1-2, with 8 bases matching TRBD1. The CDR3 loop spans 14 amino acids. J was trimmed by 7 bases and V by 6 bases; bases with no gene match: 10. Per the germline V gene, CDR1 is LGHDT and CDR2 is YNNKEL (reference sequence). In DNA form, the CDR3 reads TGTGCCAGCAGTCACAGGGGGACTGAGGGTGGCTACACCTTC. Protein: CASSHRGTEGGYTF.

The CDR3 nucleotides read TGCGCCAGCAGCTTTAGTCCGGGACAGGGGGCCTACGAGCAGTACTTC. Translated, it gives CASSFSPGQGAYEQYF. The gene calls are TRBV5-1 and TRBJ2-7; 11 positions match TRBD1. The trim removed 2 bases at V and 2 bases at J, leaving 6 bases unmatched. Germline values: CDR1 SGHRS, CDR2 YFSETQ. The CDR3 runs 16 residues. The whole variable domain, filled in from reference TRBV5-1 and TRBJ2-7, reads KAGVTQTPRYLIKTRGQQVTLSCSPISGHRSVSWYQQTPGQGLQFLFEYFSETQRNKGNFPGRFSGRQFSNSRSEMNVSTLELGDSALYLCASSFSPGQGAYEQYFGPGTRLTVT.

The chain uses TRBV12-3 or TRBV12-4 and TRBJ1-1, with D tentatively TRBD1 (6 bases). Trimming stripped 5 bases from V and 8 bases from J, with 12 bases between. The CDR3 loop spans 12 amino acids. The CDR3 sequence: CASSLGAVEAFF. The CDR3 DNA reads as TGTGCCAGCAGTCTGGGGGCCGTGGAAGCTTTCTTT.

This clone was seen once. The genes are TRBV7-2 and TRBJ2-3; TRBD2 matches at 11 bases. The CDR3 is 15 residues long. Trimming at V came to 3 bases and at J to 3 bases, leaving 2 bases not matched to a gene. CDR1 is SGHTA and CDR2 is FQGNSA in the germline V gene. CDR3 amino acids: CASSLRLAGTDTQYF. CDR3 in DNA: TGTGCCAGCAGCTTGAGACTAGCGGGGACAGATACGCAGTATTTT.

V is TRBV4-2 and J is TRBJ2-7, with 11 bases lining up with TRBD2. J lost 2 bases, V lost 1 base, and 10 bases had no gene match. CDR3 size: 18 residues. CDR1 is LGHNA and CDR2 is YNFKEQ in the germline V gene. CDR3 sequence (DNA): TGTGCCAGCAGCCAAGTGGAGGTAGCGGGGGGGATTACCTACGAGCAGTACTTC. It specifies CASSQVEVAGGITYEQYF.

V is TRBV11-2 and J is TRBJ2-5; D unclear. The CDR3 length is 13 residues. Germline V gene data show CDR1 as SGHAT and CDR2 as FQNNGV. Trimming shortened V by 1 base and J by 6 bases, and 9 bases separated the two germline ends. CDR3 in DNA: TGTGCCAGCAGCTTAGCTCAGTTAAAGACCCAGTACTTC. Translated: CASSLAQLKTQYF.

The chain recombines TRBV14 with TRBJ1-1; 9 bases line up with TRBD1. CDR3 length: 15 amino acids. With V trimmed by 4 bases and J by 4 bases, 7 bases remained unmatched. Germline CDR1 SGHDN, CDR2 FVKESK. Written as DNA, the CDR3 is TGTGCCAGCAGCCTCCTGGACAGGGGCTTCACTGAAGCTTTCTTT. Protein sequence: CASSLLDRGFTEAFF.

The CDR3 is CASRATGANTGELFF. In DNA form, the CDR3 reads TGTGCCAGCAGAGCGACAGGGGCGAACACCGGGGAGCTGTTTTTT. This sequence joins TRBV6-5 and TRBJ2-2, with 8 bases fitting TRBD1. With V trimmed by 6 bases and J by 0 bases, 3 bases remained unmatched. Germline V lookup: CDR1 MNHEY, CDR2 SVGAGI. The CDR3 consists of 15 residues.

This rearrangement joins TRBV4-1 to TRBJ1-2; D possibly corresponds to TRBD1 (5 bases). Germline values: CDR1 MGHRA, CDR2 YSYEKL. V was pared by 4 bases and J by 0 bases, with 15 bases between. The CDR3 extends over 16 amino acids. The CDR3 region is CASSRFTGSANYGYTF. The DNA of the CDR3 is TGCGCCAGCAGCCGATTTACAGGTTCAGCTAACTATGGCTACACCTTC.

The genes are TRBV18 and TRBJ1-1, with D uncertain. Trimming pared 6 bases from V and 6 bases from J, leaving 14 bases between. This CDR3 spans 13 amino acids. Germline CDR1 and CDR2: KGHSH and LQKENI. The CDR3 loop is CASSPYVASEAFF. In DNA, the CDR3 is TGTGCCAGCTCTCCCTATGTAGCATCTGAAGCTTTCTTT.

The chain uses TRBV7-2 and TRBJ2-5; 12 bases map to TRBD2. CDR3 length equals 16 residues. Unmatched junction bases numbered 7, after V lost 3 bases and J lost 5 bases. CDR1 is SGHTA, CDR2 FQGNSA, per germline. The CDR3 DNA is TGTGCCAGCAGCTTGACTAGCGGGGGACGGGGGGAGACCCAGTACTTC. Its translation is CASSLTSGGRGETQYF.

V gene TRBV5-1 combines with J gene TRBJ1-1; D remains ambiguous. The V gene lost 0 bases and the J gene lost 4 bases, with 13 bases spanning the gap. Germline V lookup: CDR1 SGHRS, CDR2 YFSETQ. This CDR3 spans 15 amino acids. The CDR3 coding sequence is TGCGCCAGCAGCTTGGCTCCCCAGGAGGGCACTGAAGCTTTCTTT. Translated, it gives CASSLAPQEGTEAFF.

V usage is TRBV3-1 (or the pseudogene TRBV3-2) and J usage is TRBJ2-3; D possibly corresponds to TRBD2 (5 bases). Trimming pared 4 bases from V and 6 bases from J, leaving 11 bases between. This CDR3 contains 13 residues. The germline V gene encodes CDR1 LGHDT and CDR2 YNNKEL (reference sequence). CDR3 DNA: TGTGCCAGCAGCCTACTGGAGGAGGATACGCAGTATTTT. Translated, it gives CASSLLEEDTQYF.

V usage is TRBV30 and J usage is TRBJ1-1; tentatively, D is TRBD1 (5 bases). The CDR3 runs to 15 residues. Trimming stripped 0 bases from V and 3 bases from J, with 14 bases between. Per germline, CDR1 GTSNPN and CDR2 SVGIG (reference sequence). The CDR3 here is CAWSVLGGEYTEAFF. CDR3 nucleotide sequence: TGTGCCTGGAGTGTACTAGGAGGGGAGTACACTGAAGCTTTCTTT.

The genes are TRBV9 and TRBJ2-5, with D uncertain. This CDR3 comprises 15 residues. Deletions cut 4 bases from V and 2 bases from J, with 15 bases between. Per germline, CDR1 SGDLS and CDR2 YYNGEE. DNA of the CDR3: TGTGCCAGCAGCCCCTCTGGCAGCGCACAAGAGACCCAGTACTTC. Encoded protein: CASSPSGSAQETQYF. Drawing the rest from reference TRBV9 and TRBJ2-5, the complete variable domain is DSGVTQTPKHLITATGQRVTLRCSPRSGDLSVYWYQQSLDQGLQFLIQYYNGEERAKGNILERFSAQQFPDLHSELNLSSLELGDSALYFCASSPSGSAQETQYFGPGTRLLVL.

The V and J genes are TRBV5-5 and TRBJ1-2; D call uncertain. V was trimmed by 4 bases and J by 4 bases, leaving 17 bases between them. The CDR3 has 15 residues. From germline, CDR1 is SGHKS and CDR2 YYEKEE (reference sequence). Here the CDR3 DNA reads TGTGCCAGCAGCGACGCAACCGACGGGTCCTATGGCTACACCTTC. Protein: CASSDATDGSYGYTF.

The chain joins TRBV6-5 to TRBJ1-2; D may be TRBD1 (6 bases). Germline V gene lookup returns CDR1 MNHEY and CDR2 SVGAGI. This CDR3 is 14 amino acids long. The V and J ends lost 7 bases and 0 bases respectively, with 12 bases between them. The CDR3 is CASNPGQTNYGYTF. The CDR3 DNA reads as TGTGCCAGCAACCCGGGACAAACTAACTATGGCTACACCTTC.

The chain recombines TRBV7-2 with TRBJ2-1; TRBD1 agrees at 8 bases. Germline V gene sequence: CDR1 SGHTA, CDR2 FQGNSA. This CDR3 contains 16 residues. J was trimmed by 2 bases and V by 1 base; bases with no gene match: 4. The CDR3: CASSLDRGAAYNEQFF. Here the CDR3 DNA reads TGTGCCAGCAGCTTAGACAGGGGGGCGGCCTACAATGAGCAGTTCTTC. Combining the CDR3 with reference TRBV7-2 and TRBJ2-1 gives the whole variable domain GAGVSQSPSNKVTEKGKDVELRCDPISGHTALYWYRQSLGQGLEFLIYFQGNSAPDKSGLPSDRFSAERTGGSVSTLTIQRTQQEDSAVYLCASSLDRGAAYNEQFFGPGTRLTVL.

CDR3: CASSSPLYNEQFF. In DNA form, the CDR3 reads TGTGCCAGCAGTTCCCCCCTCTACAATGAGCAGTTCTTC. The chain joins TRBV27 to TRBJ2-1; no clear D gene. This CDR3 has 13 amino acids. Trimming took 4 bases from V and 3 from J, leaving 7 bases between them. Germline CDR1 and CDR2: MNHEY and SMNVEV (reference sequence).